This T cell receptor beta chain was documented in a study of T cells after posttransplantation cyclophosphamide. The data were produced by immunoSEQ multiplex PCR, yet TCRdb's version contains in-frame clones alone and is incomplete. Observed are 40,000 to 60,000 clones, no singletons, with the top ten taking 2% to 2.5%. General study points: Later post-transplant blood repertoires were often dominated by donor CD8+ memory clones.

Germline lookup yields CDR1 MNHEY and CDR2 SMNVEV (reference sequence). After removal of 3 bases from V and 2 bases from J, the junction contained 3 bases not matched to a gene. This CDR3 spans 14 amino acids. Ten or more counts support this clone. What it recognizes is unknown. This clonotype was obtained from a man aged 35-49 years in good health, CMV-negative, and a related stem cell transplant donor. V gene TRBV27 combines with J gene TRBJ2-7, with TRBD1 identical over 8 bases. The source material was PBMCs. The CDR3 DNA follows: TGTGCCAGCAGTTTTGGCAGGGGGCCCTACGAGCAGTACTTC. The encoded protein is CASSFGRGPYEQYF.